These 9 T cell receptor beta chains originate from one sample sequenced in a study of neoadjuvant anti-PD-1 for oral cavity cancer. Here immunoSEQ multiplex PCR was the method, and the copy in TCRdb shows in-frame clones only, minus some. Here the sample spans around 6,200 clones, roughly 74% being singletons. The material was PBMCs, obtained before nivolumab (anti-PD-1) treatment. The receptors were sampled from a person aged 40 to 85 with oral cavity squamous cell carcinoma.

The chain uses TRBV19 and TRBJ1-5; D call uncertain. This CDR3 is 12 amino acids long. The germline V gene has CDR1 LNHDA and CDR2 SQIVND (reference sequence). With 7 bases removed from V and 7 bases from J, the gap between germline ends came to 11 bases. CDR3 loop: CASNAPGQPQHF. The CDR3 DNA follows: TGTGCCAGTAATGCCCCCGGGCAGCCCCAGCATTTT.

CDR3 region: CATSRDRLKETQYF. CDR3 nucleotide sequence: TGTGCCACCAGCAGAGACAGATTAAAAGAGACCCAGTACTTC. V gene TRBV15 combines with J gene TRBJ2-5, with D unclear. V was clipped by 0 bases and J by 3 bases, with 8 bases between them. Germline CDR1 reads LNHNV; CDR2 reads YYDKDF (reference sequence). CDR3 length: 14 amino acids.

The chain uses TRBV6-6 and TRBJ1-6; 7 nucleotides line up with TRBD1. The germline V gene has CDR1 MNHNY and CDR2 SVGAGI (reference sequence). The trim removed 6 bases at V and 6 bases at J, leaving 2 bases unmatched. The CDR3 runs 13 residues. CDR3 sequence: CASSRDSNSPLHF. CDR3 coding DNA: TGTGCCAGCAGCCGGGACAGTAATTCACCCCTCCACTTT.

The chain links TRBV28 to TRBJ2-7; D unclear. This CDR3 has 13 amino acids. Trimming shortened V by 6 bases and J by 0 bases, and 9 bases separated the two germline ends. Germline assignment: CDR1 MDHEN and CDR2 SYDVKM. The CDR3 loop reads CASSPASSYEQYF. The CDR3 DNA is TGTGCCAGCAGCCCAGCAAGCTCCTACGAGCAGTACTTC.

V usage is TRBV11-2 and J usage is TRBJ1-2, with D perhaps TRBD1 (5 bases). Germline CDR1 and CDR2: SGHAT and FQNNGV. V gave up 7 bases and J gave up 5 bases, with 14 bases separating them. This CDR3 comprises 13 residues. DNA of the CDR3: TGTGCCAGCACCCGGGGCTTAGATTATGGCTACACCTTC. Residues: CASTRGLDYGYTF.

The genes are TRBV7-9 and TRBJ1-1; D is uncertain. The V gene lost 1 base and the J gene lost 0 bases, with 6 bases spanning the gap. The CDR3 covers 14 residues. The germline V gene encodes CDR1 SEHNR and CDR2 FQNEAQ (reference sequence). CDR3 in DNA: TGTGCCAGCAGCTTAGTCCTTTTGAACACTGAAGCTTTCTTT. Its translation is CASSLVLLNTEAFF.

The chain links TRBV5-1 to TRBJ2-5; TRBD2 agrees at 10 bases. Germline V gives CDR1 SGHRS, CDR2 YFSETQ. The CDR3 loop spans 14 amino acids. V was clipped by 1 base and J by 3 bases; unmatched bases: 0. CDR3 DNA: TGCGCCAGCAGCTTGAGCGGGGGGGAAGAGACCCAGTACTTC. Residues: CASSLSGGEETQYF.

The gene calls are TRBV18 and TRBJ1-2; 7 bases fit TRBD1. After removal of 4 bases from V and 2 bases from J, the junction contained 7 bases not matched to a gene. Per germline, CDR1 KGHSH and CDR2 LQKENI. This CDR3 is built from 15 residues. The CDR3 is CASSLATDRNYGYTF. CDR3 in DNA: TGTGCCAGCTCACTGGCGACGGACAGGAACTATGGCTACACCTTC.

The chain uses TRBV6-5 and TRBJ1-1, with a tentative D call TRBD1 (5 bases). V gave up 0 bases and J gave up 5 bases, with 16 bases separating them. Germline values: CDR1 MNHEY, CDR2 SVGAGI. The CDR3 covers 16 residues. CDR3 in DNA: TGTGCCAGCAGTTACTCGCCCCCCGGTAGGGGAACTGAAGCTTTCTTT. Its translation is CASSYSPPGRGTEAFF.